A single sample is the source of the 9 T cell receptor beta chains below, sequenced in a study of beta chain features in type 1 diabetes. Study-wide results and limits: Shortening of TCRB CDR3s, moderate but significant, appeared in all four CD4+ subsets of Type 1 diabetes patients.

Their target antigens are unknown. All of the isolated RNA was reverse transcribed, so expressed TCRB transcripts were sequenced. The data were produced by immunoSEQ multiplex PCR, yet TCRdb's version contains in-frame clones alone and is incomplete. This table holds about 160,000 clones, approximately 8% found once. Sequenced material: central memory CD4+ T cells from blood. Receptors originate from a woman in her thirties or forties with type 1 diabetes.

This clone was counted between two and nine times. This chain uses TRBV7-6 with TRBJ1-1; no clear D gene. The CDR3 totals 14 residues. The V and J ends lost 4 bases and 0 bases respectively, with 9 bases between them. CDR1 is SGHVS, CDR2 FNYEAQ, per germline. For the CDR3, the DNA is TGTGCCAGCAGCTCCCAGCAGGTGAACACTGAAGCTTTCTTT. Translating gives CASSSQQVNTEAFF. The whole variable domain, remainder taken from reference TRBV7-6 and TRBJ1-1, is GAGVSQSPRYKVTKRGQDVALRCDPISGHVSLYWYRQALGQGPEFLTYFNYEAQQDKSGLPNDRFSAERPEGSISTLTIQRTEQRDSAMYRCASSSQQVNTEAFFGQGTRLTVV.

This clone has more than one count but fewer than ten. The V gene is TRBV28, the J gene TRBJ1-5, with D hard to call. Trimming removed 4 bases at V and 8 bases at J, with 6 bases between. Germline assignment: CDR1 MDHEN and CDR2 SYDVKM. This CDR3 contains 11 residues. CDR3 coding DNA: TGTGCCAGCAGTTACGGGGAGCCCCAGCATTTT. Amino acid sequence: CASSYGEPQHF.

This clone was detected only a few times. The chain has TRBV14 and TRBJ2-1, with 12 bases aligning to TRBD2. CDR3 length equals 17 residues. The trim removed 3 bases at V and 5 bases at J, leaving 8 bases unmatched. Per the germline V gene, CDR1 is SGHDN and CDR2 is FVKESK. The DNA for the CDR3 is TGTGCCAGCAGCCAGCGCCGCTCTAGCGGGAGGGACAATGAGCAGTTCTTC. It codes for CASSQRRSSGRDNEQFF.

This clone has a handful of counts. This chain links TRBV5-4 with TRBJ2-1; TRBD2 agrees at 8 bases. The germline CDR1 and CDR2 sequences are SGHNT and YYREEE (reference sequence). Unmatched junction bases numbered 7, after V lost 4 bases and J lost 4 bases. CDR3 length equals 15 residues. The CDR3 loop reads CASSASGGVYNEQFF. The CDR3 DNA is TGTGCCAGCAGCGCCAGCGGGGGCGTATACAATGAGCAGTTCTTC.

This chain connects TRBV11-3 to TRBJ2-6, with TRBD1 identical over 8 bases. Trimming cost V 5 bases and J 6 bases; bases outside gene matches: 9. The CDR3 contains 16 residues. Germline CDR1 and CDR2: SGHNT and YENEEA. CDR3 bases: TGTGCCAGCAGCAAATCCTACAGGGGGTCGGCCAACGTCCTGACTTTC. This gives the protein CASSKSYRGSANVLTF.

The V call is TRBV30, the J call TRBJ1-4, with TRBD1 as a possible D gene (5 bases). The CDR3 extends over 14 amino acids. Germline lookup yields CDR1 GTSNPN and CDR2 SVGIG (reference sequence). Trimming left V 5 bases short and J 8 bases short, with 18 bases between. CDR3 loop: CAWERGGVQEKLFF. The CDR3 region has the DNA TGTGCCTGGGAGAGGGGAGGAGTACAGGAAAAACTGTTTTTT. Variable domain in full (rest from reference TRBV30 and TRBJ1-4): SQTIHQWPATLVQPVGSPLSLECTVEGTSNPNLYWYRQAAGRGLQLLFYSVGIGQISSEVPQNLSASRPQDRQFILSSKKLLLSDSGFYLCAWERGGVQEKLFFGSGTQLSVL.

The chain joins TRBV20-1 to TRBJ1-1; maybe TRBD1 (5 bases). The germline V gene encodes CDR1 DFQATT and CDR2 SNEGSKA (reference sequence). The CDR3 extends over 11 amino acids. V lost 5 bases and J lost 8, with 12 bases in between. This chain's CDR3 is CSARAGQEAFF. As DNA, the CDR3 is TGCAGTGCTCGCGCAGGGCAAGAAGCTTTCTTT.

This clone occurred a few times. The chain recombines TRBV7-2 with TRBJ2-7, with 8 bases lining up with TRBD2. The CDR3 has 13 residues. With 5 bases clipped from V and 3 bases from J, the junction kept 3 bases outside the gene matches. The germline V gene has CDR1 SGHTA and CDR2 FQGNSA. The CDR3, as DNA: TGTGCCAGCAGCCGACGGGAGGGCTACGAGCAGTACTTC. It yields the protein CASSRREGYEQYF.

This clone was detected a few times. This chain connects TRBV28 to TRBJ2-3, with 8 bases fitting TRBD2. V lost 7 bases, J lost 2 bases, and 8 bases stayed unmatched. CDR1 is MDHEN, CDR2 SYDVKM, per germline. The CDR3 is made up of 15 amino acids. The CDR3 nucleotides read TGTGCCAGCATGGGGGCGGGGGGCCTCACAGATACGCAGTATTTT. Translating it yields CASMGAGGLTDTQYF.